What follows are 22 T cell receptor beta chains derived from one specimen sequenced in a study of TIL therapy for anti-PD-1-resistant metastatic lung cancer (dated by TCRdb to 2020 to 2022). Taken with the paper, the label for time point translates to: pre-treatment sample, taken before nivolumab and TIL therapy. The baseline tumor samples, taken from the same resection that was used to grow TIL, were excised metastases, most often pleural nodules or supraclavicular lymph nodes. Using bias-controlled multiplex PCR with the immunoSEQ v3 hsTCRB kit, the TCR beta CDR3 regions were amplified from genomic DNA. TCRdb provides this immuneACCESS table in a form limited to in-frame rearrangements. Some clones are lacking; in checked studies, under half of them reflect an unresolved V gene, and why the rest are absent is not known. This sample lists roughly 26,000 clones; 55% to 75% were detected once. The ten largest clones capture over 7% of the sample.

The sample here was tumor tissue, taken at baseline. The receptors stem from a person between 25 and 79 years old with non-small cell lung cancer.

The rearrangement links TRBV5-1 to TRBJ2-1; D possibly corresponds to TRBD1 (6 bases). Trimming took off 5 bases at V and 6 bases at J, with 12 bases between the two ends. CDR3 size: 13 residues. CDR1 is SGHRS and CDR2 is YFSETQ in the germline V gene. The CDR3 reads CASSGTTGNEQFF. CDR3 nucleotide sequence: TGCGCCAGCAGTGGGACAACCGGCAATGAGCAGTTCTTC.

This sequence joins TRBV18 and TRBJ2-3; the D gene is possibly TRBD1 (6 bases). This CDR3 has 16 amino acids. Germline lookup yields CDR1 KGHSH and CDR2 LQKENI. Trimming pared 3 bases from V and 3 bases from J, leaving 16 bases between. The CDR3 spells CASSPLFTGSTDTQYF. CDR3 DNA sequence: TGTGCCAGCTCACCGCTCTTTACAGGGTCGACAGATACGCAGTATTTT.

In this sample, this clone is medium-sized (0.01 to 0.1%). The V and J genes are TRBV5-1 and TRBJ2-1; D is unclear. This CDR3 contains 13 residues. Germline values: CDR1 SGHRS, CDR2 YFSETQ. V was shortened by 2 bases and J by 6 bases, with 9 bases between the two germline ends. The CDR3 region has the DNA TGCGCCAGCAGCTTCGACGGAGCCAATGAGCAGTTCTTC. This gives the protein CASSFDGANEQFF.

V usage is TRBV7-2 and J usage is TRBJ1-3; no clear D gene. From germline, CDR1 is SGHTA and CDR2 FQGNSA. The CDR3 spans 16 residues. V dropped 3 bases and J dropped 2 bases, with 14 bases sitting between them. The CDR3 DNA sequence: TGTGCCAGCAGCTTGCAGACCCTGCAGCCTGGAAACACCATATATTTT. It codes for CASSLQTLQPGNTIYF.

CDR3 loop: CAWARPVGDQPQHF. For the CDR3, the DNA is TGTGCCTGGGCACGACCCGTCGGGGATCAGCCCCAGCATTTT. V gene TRBV30 combines with J gene TRBJ1-5; D is ambiguous. Per the germline V gene, CDR1 is GTSNPN and CDR2 is SVGIG (reference sequence). V was clipped by 5 bases and J by 5 bases, with 16 bases between them. This CDR3 region has 14 residues. The entire variable domain, with the rest obtained from reference TRBV30 and TRBJ1-5, is as follows: SQTIHQWPATLVQPVGSPLSLECTVEGTSNPNLYWYRQAAGRGLQLLFYSVGIGQISSEVPQNLSASRPQDRQFILSSKKLLLSDSGFYLCAWARPVGDQPQHFGDGTRLSIL.

The chain uses TRBV7-9 and TRBJ1-1; D uncertain. CDR1 and CDR2 (germline): SEHNR, FQNEAQ (reference sequence). This CDR3 has 13 residues. Trimming removed 5 bases at V and 4 bases at J, with 11 bases between. This CDR3 is CASSPTGGTEAFF. CDR3 nucleotides: TGTGCCAGCAGCCCCACCGGTGGCACTGAAGCTTTCTTT. The whole variable domain, filled in from reference TRBV7-9 and TRBJ1-1, reads DTGVSQNPRHKITKRGQNVTFRCDPISEHNRLYWYRQTLGQGPEFLTYFQNEAQLEKSRLLSDRFSAERPKGSFSTLEIQRTEQGDSAMYLCASSPTGGTEAFFGQGTRLTVV.

This clone was seen a handful of times. V usage is TRBV18 and J usage is TRBJ2-5; no firm D call. The CDR3 runs 13 residues. With 3 bases removed from V and 1 base from J, the gap between germline ends came to 6 bases. Germline lookup yields CDR1 KGHSH and CDR2 LQKENI. CDR3 sequence reads: CASSPLFQETQYF. The CDR3 region has the DNA TGTGCCAGCTCACCCCTCTTCCAAGAGACCCAGTACTTC.

V usage is TRBV2 and J usage is TRBJ2-7, with D unresolved. The V gene lost 10 bases and the J gene lost 0 bases, with 16 bases spanning the gap. Germline V gene data show CDR1 as SNHLY and CDR2 as FYNNEI. This CDR3 is 14 amino acids long. The CDR3 DNA sequence: TGTGCCACAACTTTCACTTCAACCTCCTACGAGCAGTACTTC. Translated, it gives CATTFTSTSYEQYF.

The sample holds a few counts of this clone. V is TRBV7-7 and J is TRBJ2-3; tentative D call: TRBD2 (5 bases). The CDR3 extends over 13 amino acids. V lost 0 bases, J lost 6 bases, and 7 bases lay in between. Germline-derived CDR1 and CDR2 are SSHAT and FNYEAQ (reference sequence). CDR3: CASSLAGSDTQYF. CDR3 sequence (DNA): TGTGCCAGCAGCTTAGCTGGGAGTGATACGCAGTATTTT.

The chain recombines TRBV6-6 with TRBJ2-7; D is unclear. Germline assignment: CDR1 MNHNY and CDR2 SVGAGI (reference sequence). Trimming removed 5 bases at V and 0 bases at J, with 17 bases between. This CDR3 contains 16 residues. CDR3 residues: CASSRVEAPGSYEQYF. The CDR3 DNA reads TGTGCCAGCAGTAGGGTAGAGGCCCCGGGCTCCTACGAGCAGTACTTC.

The V call is TRBV5-6, the J call TRBJ2-3; D possibly matches TRBD1 or TRBD2 (5 bases each). The CDR3 is 18 amino acids. Trimming took 4 bases from V and 2 from J, leaving 23 bases between them. CDR1 is SGHDT, CDR2 YYEEEE, per germline. CDR3 in DNA: TGTGCCAGCAGCGGGAGTGGTGGTAAGGGGCTGATCACAGATACGCAGTATTTT. Residues: CASSGSGGKGLITDTQYF.

V gene TRBV27 combines with J gene TRBJ1-2; D is ambiguous. The CDR3 totals 14 residues. Germline CDR1 reads MNHEY; CDR2 reads SMNVEV (reference sequence). Trimming took off 2 bases at V and 5 bases at J, with 12 bases between the two ends. The CDR3 coding sequence is TGTGCCAGCAGTTTAGGCGGGTACCCGTATGGCTACACCTTC. It yields the protein CASSLGGYPYGYTF.

The sample holds a few counts of this clone. The chain is built from TRBV5-1 and TRBJ2-7; the match to TRBD1 covers 12 bases. V was clipped by 4 bases and J by 3 bases; unmatched bases: 5. The CDR3 extends over 15 amino acids. The germline V gene has CDR1 SGHRS and CDR2 YFSETQ. This CDR3 is CASSPGQGASYEQYF. In DNA, the CDR3 is TGCGCCAGCAGCCCGGGACAGGGGGCGAGCTACGAGCAGTACTTC.

This clone was picked up a small number of times. The V gene is TRBV29-1, the J gene TRBJ2-7, with D tentatively TRBD1 (6 bases). Trimming removed 7 bases at V and 2 bases at J, with 15 bases between. Germline CDR1 and CDR2: SQVTM and ANQGSEA. The CDR3 length is 13 residues. CDR3 sequence: CSAAGTFTYEQYF. In DNA form, the CDR3 reads TGCAGCGCTGCCGGGACATTCACCTACGAGCAGTACTTC.

V and J are TRBV5-1 and TRBJ1-1; D call uncertain. The CDR3 spans 14 residues. Germline CDR1 and CDR2: SGHRS and YFSETQ. V was trimmed by 2 bases and J by 0 bases, leaving 8 bases between them. CDR3 loop: CASSLGSVNTEAFF. Here the CDR3 DNA reads TGCGCCAGCAGCTTAGGATCCGTGAACACTGAAGCTTTCTTT.

The chain links TRBV6-5 to TRBJ1-5; no clear D gene. CDR1 is MNHEY, CDR2 SVGAGI, per germline. Trimming removed 4 bases at V and 5 bases at J, with 6 bases between. There are 12 residues in the CDR3. CDR3: CASSLVDQPQHF. CDR3 bases: TGTGCCAGCAGTTTAGTGGATCAGCCCCAGCATTTT.

This chain uses TRBV7-3 with TRBJ2-7; 9 nucleotides align to TRBD1. The CDR3 sequence is 14 residues long. Germline assignment: CDR1 SGHTA and CDR2 FQGTGA. Trimming took 4 bases from V and 2 from J; bases not matched to a gene: 3. The DNA of the CDR3 is TGTGCCAGCAGCTCAGACAGGGGGGCCTACGAGCAGTACTTC. Its translation is CASSSDRGAYEQYF. Supplemented by reference TRBV7-3 and TRBJ2-7, the full variable domain reads GAGVSQTPSNKVTEKGKYVELRCDPISGHTALYWYRQSLGQGPEFLIYFQGTGAADDSGLPNDRFFAVRPEGSVSTLKIQRTERGDSAVYLCASSSDRGAYEQYFGPGTRLTVT.

The chain has TRBV28 and TRBJ1-2; 8 bases map to TRBD1. V lost 6 bases to trimming and J lost 5 bases; unmatched junction nucleotides: 5. CDR3 length: 13 residues. CDR1 MDHEN and CDR2 SYDVKM come from the germline V gene. CDR3 sequence reads: CASSPGQGYGYTF. The CDR3 DNA follows: TGTGCCAGCAGCCCTGGACAGGGATATGGCTACACCTTC.

The chain couples TRBV11-3 to TRBJ2-5, with a possible D match to TRBD2 (5 bases). Germline assignment: CDR1 SGHNT and CDR2 YENEEA. V shed 5 bases and J shed 5 bases, with 18 bases lying between them. The CDR3 has 15 residues. CDR3 loop: CASSREGLEEETQYF. The CDR3 DNA sequence: TGTGCCAGCAGCCGCGAGGGCCTGGAGGAGGAGACCCAGTACTTC.

J is TRBJ1-4 and V is TRBV9; 7 bases align to TRBD1. Trimming at V came to 4 bases and at J to 8 bases, leaving 5 bases not matched to a gene. Germline V gives CDR1 SGDLS, CDR2 YYNGEE. The CDR3 is 13 amino acids. CDR3 in DNA: TGTGCCAGCAGCTCTGGGACAGAGGAAAAACTGTTTTTT. Amino acid sequence: CASSSGTEEKLFF.

The CDR3 DNA sequence: TGTGCCAGCAGCGGACTAGCGGGGTACACCGGGGAGCTGTTTTTT. Translating it yields CASSGLAGYTGELFF. This sequence joins TRBV6-1 and TRBJ2-2, with TRBD2 matching 12 bases. The CDR3 is made up of 15 amino acids. Germline values: CDR1 MNHNS, CDR2 SASEGT. V lost 6 bases, J lost 3 bases, and 2 bases stayed unmatched.

This clone was counted once. The chain employs TRBV29-1 and TRBJ2-3; D uncertain. Germline V gene data show CDR1 as SQVTM and CDR2 as ANQGSEA. The ends were cut back, 4 bases at V and 0 bases at J, with 8 bases in the middle. The CDR3 has 13 amino acids. The CDR3 loop reads CSVVWDSTDTQYF. CDR3 DNA sequence: TGCAGCGTTGTTTGGGATAGCACAGATACGCAGTATTTT.